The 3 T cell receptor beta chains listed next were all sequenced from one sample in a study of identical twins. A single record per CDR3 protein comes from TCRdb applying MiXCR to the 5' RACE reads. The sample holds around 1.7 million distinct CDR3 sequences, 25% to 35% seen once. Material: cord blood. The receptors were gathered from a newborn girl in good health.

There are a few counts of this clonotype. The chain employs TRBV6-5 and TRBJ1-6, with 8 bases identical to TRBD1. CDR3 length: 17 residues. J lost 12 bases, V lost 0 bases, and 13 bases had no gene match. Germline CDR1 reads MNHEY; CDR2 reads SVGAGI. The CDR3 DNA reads TGTGCCAGCAGTTACTCGCGGGGGACAGGTTCCGTTAAACCCCTCCACTTT. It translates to CASSYSRGTGSVKPLHF.

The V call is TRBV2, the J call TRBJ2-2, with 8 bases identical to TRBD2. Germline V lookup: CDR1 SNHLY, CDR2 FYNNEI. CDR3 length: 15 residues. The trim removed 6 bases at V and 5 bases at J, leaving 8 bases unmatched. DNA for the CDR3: TGTGCCAGCAGGGCGATAGCGGGAAATACCGGGGAGCTGTTTTTT. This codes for CASRAIAGNTGELFF.

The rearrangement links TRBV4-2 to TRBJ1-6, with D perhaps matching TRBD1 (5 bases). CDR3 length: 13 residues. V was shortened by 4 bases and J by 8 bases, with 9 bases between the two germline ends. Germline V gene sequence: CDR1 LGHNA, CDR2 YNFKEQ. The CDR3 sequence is CASSPLRDSPLHF. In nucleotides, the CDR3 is TGTGCCAGCAGCCCCCTCAGGGATTCACCCCTCCACTTT.